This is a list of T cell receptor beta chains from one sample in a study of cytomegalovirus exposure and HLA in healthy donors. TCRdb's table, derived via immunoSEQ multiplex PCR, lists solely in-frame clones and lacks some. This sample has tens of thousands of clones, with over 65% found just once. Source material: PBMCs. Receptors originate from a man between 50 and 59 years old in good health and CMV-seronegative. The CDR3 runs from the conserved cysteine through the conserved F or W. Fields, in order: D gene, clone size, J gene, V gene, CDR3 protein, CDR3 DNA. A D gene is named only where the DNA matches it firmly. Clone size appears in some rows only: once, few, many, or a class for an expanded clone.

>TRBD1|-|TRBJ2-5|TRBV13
CASSDRGGAQYF
TGTGCCAGCAGCGACAGGGGGGGGGCCCAGTACTTC
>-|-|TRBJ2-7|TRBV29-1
CSVLTGSYEQYF
TGCAGCGTCTTAACAGGATCCTACGAGCAGTACTTC
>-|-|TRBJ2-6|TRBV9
CASSLYSGANVLTF
TGTGCCAGCAGCTTATACTCTGGGGCCAACGTCCTGACTTTC
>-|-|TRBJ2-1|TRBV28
CASTTTYEQFF
TGTGCCAGCACTACTACCTATGAGCAGTTCTTC
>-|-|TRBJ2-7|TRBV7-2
CASSSIGGLGYEQYF
TGTGCCAGCAGCTCCATAGGGGGTCTTGGTTACGAGCAGTACTTC
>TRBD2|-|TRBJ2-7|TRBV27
CASSWTSGREQYF
TGTGCCAGCAGCTGGACTAGCGGGAGGGAGCAGTACTTC
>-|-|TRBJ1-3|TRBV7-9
CASSFGQSNTIYF
TGTGCCAGCAGCTTTGGACAGAGCAACACCATATATTTT
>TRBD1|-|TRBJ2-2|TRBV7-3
CASSRTGENTGELFF
TGTGCCAGCAGCCGGACAGGAGAAAACACCGGGGAGCTGTTTTTT
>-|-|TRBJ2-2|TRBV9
CASSEIDSSSKYTGELFF
TGTGCCAGCAGCGAAATTGACTCATCGAGCAAATACACCGGGGAGCTGTTTTTT
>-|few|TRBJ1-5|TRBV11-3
CASSLDRGPTGRSNQPQHF
TGTGCCAGCAGCTTAGATAGGGGTCCAACAGGACGTAGCAATCAGCCCCAGCATTTT
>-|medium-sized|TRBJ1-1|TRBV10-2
CASRHTLSLETPVEAFF
TGCGCCAGCAGACACACCCTCAGTCTAGAAACACCCGTTGAAGCTTTCTTT
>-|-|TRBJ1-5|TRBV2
CASQSWGRNQPQHF
TGTGCCAGTCAAAGTTGGGGGCGCAATCAGCCCCAGCATTTT
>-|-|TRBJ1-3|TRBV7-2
CASSLMGGRGLDTIYF
TGTGCCAGCAGTCTCATGGGGGGGCGAGGCTTGGACACCATATATTTT
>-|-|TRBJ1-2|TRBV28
CASSLPGNYGYTF
TGTGCCAGCAGTTTACCAGGGAACTATGGCTACACCTTC
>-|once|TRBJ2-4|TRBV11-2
CASSLGTDIQYF
TGTGCCAGCAGCTTAGGCACGGACATTCAGTACTTC
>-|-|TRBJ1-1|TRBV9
CASSVSGGANTEAFF
TGTGCCAGCAGCGTCTCGGGGGGGGCAAACACTGAAGCTTTCTTT
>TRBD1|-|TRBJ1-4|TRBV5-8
CASSHGNRGNEKLFF
TGTGCCAGCAGCCACGGTAACAGGGGGAATGAAAAACTGTTTTTT
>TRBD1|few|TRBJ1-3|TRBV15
CATSGGQGRSGNTIYF
TGTGCCACCAGCGGGGGACAGGGGCGCTCTGGAAACACCATATATTTT
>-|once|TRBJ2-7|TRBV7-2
CASRPDRGDSGGSYEQYF
TGTGCCAGCAGACCGGACAGGGGAGATAGCGGGGGCTCCTACGAGCAGTACTTC
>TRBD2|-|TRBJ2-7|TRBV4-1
CASSQDQLAGGNEQYF
TGCGCCAGCAGCCAAGATCAACTAGCGGGAGGGAACGAGCAGTACTTC
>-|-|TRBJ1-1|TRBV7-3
CASSPLRQIEAFF
TGTGCCAGCAGCCCACTAAGACAGATTGAAGCTTTCTTT
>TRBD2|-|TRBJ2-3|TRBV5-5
CASSLGSGSLVDTQYF
TGTGCCAGCAGCTTGGGTAGCGGGAGCCTGGTAGATACGCAGTATTTT
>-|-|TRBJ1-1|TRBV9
CASSANAGWTEAFF
TGTGCCAGCAGCGCGAACGCAGGGTGGACTGAAGCTTTCTTT